The TCR beta chain described here comes from a study of blood T cell repertoires in COVID-19. Across the whole study: COVID-19 samples, acute and convalescent, were from the United States, Italy and Spain. T cells, B-cell-depleted T cells, or PBMCs provided the cDNA or gDNA that served as material.

Original handling: Scientists estimated how many nucleated cells there were by amplifying reference gene primers. TCRdb's table, derived via immunoSEQ multiplex PCR, lists solely in-frame clones and lacks some. That table furnishes V, J and clone size, whereas the DNA furnished D and trimming. The data contain fewer than 200,000 clones, 86% of them singletons. The CDR3 length is 14 residues. Trimming at V came to 9 bases and at J to 0 bases, leaving 7 bases not matched to a gene. CDR1 SGHNT and CDR2 YYREEE come from the germline V gene (reference sequence). The sequencing sample was made of peripheral blood. This rearrangement joins TRBV5-4 to TRBJ2-5; TRBD2 matches at 8 bases. The source of this sequence is a man between 65 and 85 years old with active or convalescent COVID-19. CDR3 DNA sequence: TGTGCCATTCCGGGGGGGACAAACCAAGAGACCCAGTACTTC. Its protein product is CAIPGGTNQETQYF.